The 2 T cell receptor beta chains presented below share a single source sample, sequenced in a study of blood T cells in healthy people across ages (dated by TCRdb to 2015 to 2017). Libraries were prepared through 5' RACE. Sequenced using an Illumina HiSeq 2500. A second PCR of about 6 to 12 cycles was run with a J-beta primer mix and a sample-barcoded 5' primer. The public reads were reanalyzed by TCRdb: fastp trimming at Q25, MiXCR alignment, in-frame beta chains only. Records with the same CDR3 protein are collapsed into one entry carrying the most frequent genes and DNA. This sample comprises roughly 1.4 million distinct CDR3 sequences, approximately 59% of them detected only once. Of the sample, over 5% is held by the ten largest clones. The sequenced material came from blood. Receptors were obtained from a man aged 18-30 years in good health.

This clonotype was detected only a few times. In DNA, the CDR3 is TGCAGTGCTAGAGTTGGACGTGGGCAGCAAGAGACCCAGTACTTC. This gives the protein CSARVGRGQQETQYF. V gene TRBV20-1 combines with J gene TRBJ2-5; D not resolved. This CDR3 has 15 amino acids. Germline V gene lookup returns CDR1 DFQATT and CDR2 SNEGSKA (reference sequence). Trimming removed 1 base at V and 2 bases at J, with 14 bases between.

The CDR3 loop is CSANREGPYEQYF. The CDR3 bases are TGCAGTGCTAACCGGGAGGGACCCTACGAGCAGTACTTC. V usage is TRBV20-1 and J usage is TRBJ2-7; 8 bases fit TRBD2. The CDR3 consists of 13 residues. The V gene's germline CDR1 is DFQATT and CDR2 SNEGSKA (reference sequence). J gave up 2 bases and V 4 bases, and 4 bases lay outside the gene matches.